This T cell receptor (beta chain) is drawn from a study of blood T cells in healthy people across ages. Findings of the study overall: Long-lived donors exceeded aged donors in naive CD4+ cells and diversity. The lack of PBMC sorting stopped any conclusive naive versus antigen-experienced comparison.

This clonotype was seen a few times. Its matching antigen is unknown. The J segment lost 2 bases and the V segment lost 5 bases, leaving 4 bases of the junction unmatched. The V gene's germline CDR1 is MNHEY and CDR2 SMNVEV (reference sequence). CDR3 length equals 15 residues. Through a sample-barcoded 5' primer and a J-beta primer mix, a second PCR was run for 7 to 11 cycles. In TCRdb, the 5' RACE reads were re-called with MiXCR into one record per CDR3 protein. The sample holds nearly 800,000 distinct CDR3 sequences, 56% seen once. V and J are TRBV27 and TRBJ1-4; 8 bases are shared with TRBD1. Sequencing used blood. The sequence derives from a man aged 35 to 55 in good health. The DNA for the CDR3 is TGTGCCAGCAGTCTTAACAGGGGGACTAATGAAAAACTGTTTTTT. Its translation is CASSLNRGTNEKLFF.